These T cell receptor beta chains were read from a single sample in a study of T cell responses to AZD1222 COVID-19 vaccine. Produced via immunoSEQ multiplex PCR; TCRdb's table is partial and in-frame only. The sample has fewer than 200,000 clones, 94% seen once. Sequenced material: peripheral blood, taken 28 days after the second AZD1222 dose. The receptors shown here come from an adult who received the AZD1222 COVID-19 vaccine. The CDR3 runs from the conserved cysteine through the conserved F or W. The D gene is left open where the match is weak.

j_call | v_call | d_call | cdr3_nt | cdr3_aa
TRBJ2-5 | TRBV11-2 | TRBD2 | TGTGCCAGCCGAAGCCTAGCGGGAGGGTATGAGACCCAGTACTTC | CASRSLAGGYETQYF
TRBJ1-3 | TRBV9 | NA | TGTGCCAGCAGCGGCACGTGGGGTACGGGAAACACCATATATTTT | CASSGTWGTGNTIYF
TRBJ2-1 | TRBV6-4 | TRBD2 | TGTGCCAGCAGTGACTCACGCCTAGCGGGAGGGCCGGGGAATGAGCAGTTCTTC | CASSDSRLAGGPGNEQFF
TRBJ1-2 | TRBV19 | NA | TGTGCCAGTAGTATAGAGGCGACTGGCGGCTACACCTTC | CASSIEATGGYTF
TRBJ1-3 | TRBV5-1 | TRBD1 | TGCGCCAGCAGCTTGGAGGGGGCTATTATGTCTGGAAACACCATATATTTT | CASSLEGAIMSGNTIYF
TRBJ2-1 | TRBV28 | NA | TGTGCCAGCAGCCCACTCGCCGGGACGGAGGGGGTCAATGAGCAGTTCTTC | CASSPLAGTEGVNEQFF
TRBJ1-2 | TRBV20-1 | NA | TGCAGTGCCAGTGGTAGGGCCAGGGGATCTAACTATGGCTACACCTTC | CSASGRARGSNYGYTF
TRBJ2-5 | TRBV2 | NA | TGTGCCAGCAGTGAATTATTGACAGAAGAGACCCAGTACTTC | CASSELLTEETQYF
TRBJ2-7 | TRBV7-2 | NA | TGTGCCAGCAGTCGAGGGCCCAGGTACGAGCAGTACTTC | CASSRGPRYEQYF
TRBJ1-6 | TRBV11-2 | TRBD1 | TGTGCCAGCAGCCCCAGGACAGGGCCGAGGGTTAATTCACCCCTCCACTTT | CASSPRTGPRVNSPLHF
TRBJ2-2 | TRBV11-2 | NA | TGTGCCAGCAGACCGGGACCAATGACCGGGGAGCTGTTTTTT | CASRPGPMTGELFF
TRBJ1-6 | TRBV28 | NA | TGTGCCAGCAGCCCAAGGACAGAAAGCTCCTATAATTCACCCCTCCACTTT | CASSPRTESSYNSPLHF